This passage covers 20 T cell receptor beta chains from one sample sequenced in a study of CXCR3-negative and CXCR3-positive naive CD8 T cells. Libraries were UMI-labeled 5' RACE TRB cDNA. TCRdb re-called the 5' RACE reads; one entry per CDR3 protein, DNA not given. Reported are over 55,000 distinct CDR3 sequences; the ten largest clones contain roughly a quarter. The sample was memory CD8+ T cells from blood. The receptors originated from a human donor in good health. Some clones in this sample may be carry-over from other donors' samples.

The chain joins TRBV20-1 to TRBJ2-3; TCRdb gives TRBD1 as the D gene, but with no DNA this cannot be confirmed. This CDR3 comprises 16 residues. Germline V gives CDR1 DFQATT, CDR2 SNEGSKA (reference sequence). CDR3 region: CSARGSGQVSTDTQYF.

The chain is built from TRBV4-1 and TRBJ2-1; there is no DNA to check the TCRdb D call of TRBD2. The V gene's germline CDR1 is MGHRA and CDR2 YSYEKL. This CDR3 spans 18 amino acids. CDR3 residues: CASSQAYSGLAGYNEQFF.

The rearrangement joins TRBV13 to TRBJ2-7; TCRdb names TRBD1, which stays unverified in the absence of DNA. CDR3 length equals 13 residues. Germline values: CDR1 PRHDT, CDR2 FYEKMQ (reference sequence). CDR3 sequence: CASSLGRGGEQYF.

The chain employs TRBV28 and TRBJ1-4; TCRdb calls TRBD1, which cannot be checked without DNA. The CDR3 contains 11 residues. CDR1 and CDR2 from the germline V gene are MDHEN and SYDVKM. CDR3 in amino acids: CATGTFGKLFF.

V gene TRBV29-1 combines with J gene TRBJ2-5. There are 15 residues in the CDR3. The germline V gene encodes CDR1 SQVTM and CDR2 ANQGSEA. The CDR3 loop is CSVETGQLYQETQYF.

The chain has TRBV7-9 and TRBJ2-3; the TRBD1 assignment by TCRdb is unverifiable without DNA. Germline CDR1 is SEHNR and CDR2 is FQNEAQ (reference sequence). There are 15 residues in the CDR3. Here the CDR3 reads CASSLVQGHTDTQYF. Together with reference TRBV7-9 and TRBJ2-3, the CDR3 gives the full variable domain: DTGVSQNPRHKITKRGQNVTFRCDPISEHNRLYWYRQTLGQGPEFLTYFQNEAQLEKSRLLSDRFSAERPKGSFSTLEIQRTEQGDSAMYLCASSLVQGHTDTQYFGPGTRLTVL.

The chain has TRBV20-1 and TRBJ2-7; no DNA is available, so the TRBD1 call from TCRdb remains unchecked. CDR1 is DFQATT and CDR2 is SNEGSKA in the germline V gene (reference sequence). CDR3 length: 13 residues. The CDR3 loop is CSARSGGLDEQYF.

This chain links TRBV4-1 with TRBJ2-1; the D gene TCRdb calls, TRBD1, cannot be checked with no DNA. The germline CDR1 and CDR2 sequences are MGHRA and YSYEKL. The CDR3 totals 17 residues. CDR3 residues: CASSLGTGTSYSNEQFF.

Here the CDR3 reads CASSLRDIGSGANVLTF. J is TRBJ2-6 and V is TRBV12-3 or TRBV12-4; no DNA is available, so the TRBD1 call from TCRdb remains unchecked. The CDR3 is 17 residues long.

V gene TRBV12-3 or TRBV12-4 combines with J gene TRBJ1-1; TCRdb names TRBD1, which stays unverified in the absence of DNA. The CDR3 totals 17 residues. The CDR3 sequence: CASSFLGRTGRGIEAFF.

The chain joins TRBV6-6 to TRBJ2-7. Germline V CDR1 and CDR2: MNHNY, SVGAGI (reference sequence). The CDR3 runs 13 residues. The CDR3 here is CASSYRTSYEQYF.

This rearrangement joins TRBV7-9 to TRBJ2-1; TCRdb's D gene call, TRBD2, goes unchecked for lack of DNA. In germline, CDR1 is SEHNR, CDR2 FQNEAQ (reference sequence). This CDR3 is built from 14 residues. CDR3 protein: CASSLGGGAIEQFF. Full variable domain (rest looked up from reference TRBV7-9 and TRBJ2-1): DTGVSQNPRHKITKRGQNVTFRCDPISEHNRLYWYRQTLGQGPEFLTYFQNEAQLEKSRLLSDRFSAERPKGSFSTLEIQRTEQGDSAMYLCASSLGGGAIEQFFGPGTRLTVL.

The chain carries TRBV18 and TRBJ1-1; TCRdb returns TRBD1, unconfirmable since there is no DNA. The CDR3 consists of 14 residues. Germline V gene data show CDR1 as KGHSH and CDR2 as LQKENI. The CDR3 here is CASSPGDKNTEAFF.

The J gene is TRBJ2-3, the V gene TRBV29-1; TCRdb indicates TRBD1, and absent DNA this call remains unverified. The CDR3 is 13 residues long. Germline values: CDR1 SQVTM, CDR2 ANQGSEA. This CDR3 reads CSGSQGATGTQYF.

The J gene is TRBJ2-5, the V gene TRBV5-1; TCRdb's D call of TRBD2 is untestable without DNA. CDR3 length: 15 amino acids. Germline V CDR1 and CDR2: SGHRS, YFSETQ. This chain's CDR3 is CASSLYASGRETQYF.

The genes are TRBV7-2 and TRBJ2-2; TCRdb names TRBD1, which stays unverified in the absence of DNA. Germline CDR1 is SGHTA and CDR2 is FQGNSA. This CDR3 comprises 14 residues. The CDR3 sequence is CASRKGEDTGELFF.

This chain uses TRBV7-9 with TRBJ2-2; lacking DNA, the TRBD1 call made by TCRdb goes unchecked. Germline lookup yields CDR1 SEHNR and CDR2 FQNEAQ (reference sequence). The CDR3 is 12 residues long. CDR3 loop: CASNSQGRELFF. Together with reference TRBV7-9 and TRBJ2-2, the CDR3 gives the full variable domain: DTGVSQNPRHKITKRGQNVTFRCDPISEHNRLYWYRQTLGQGPEFLTYFQNEAQLEKSRLLSDRFSAERPKGSFSTLEIQRTEQGDSAMYLCASNSQGRELFFGEGSRLTVL.

This chain connects TRBV24-1 to TRBJ1-1; the TCRdb D gene call, TRBD1, has no DNA to confirm it. In germline, CDR1 is KGHDR, CDR2 SFDVKD. The CDR3 loop spans 14 amino acids. CDR3 region: CATSDGTGNTEAFF.

V and J are TRBV29-1 and TRBJ2-2. Germline CDR1 is SQVTM and CDR2 is ANQGSEA. The CDR3 has 11 amino acids. This CDR3 reads CSVRVTGELFF.

This chain uses TRBV5-1 with TRBJ2-5; TCRdb designates TRBD2, a call that cannot be tested without DNA. CDR3 length: 15 amino acids. CDR1 SGHRS and CDR2 YFSETQ come from the germline V gene. The CDR3: CASSLGLAGQETQYF. The full variable domain, rest sourced from reference TRBV5-1 and TRBJ2-5, is KAGVTQTPRYLIKTRGQQVTLSCSPISGHRSVSWYQQTPGQGLQFLFEYFSETQRNKGNFPGRFSGRQFSNSRSEMNVSTLELGDSALYLCASSLGLAGQETQYFGPGTRLLVL.